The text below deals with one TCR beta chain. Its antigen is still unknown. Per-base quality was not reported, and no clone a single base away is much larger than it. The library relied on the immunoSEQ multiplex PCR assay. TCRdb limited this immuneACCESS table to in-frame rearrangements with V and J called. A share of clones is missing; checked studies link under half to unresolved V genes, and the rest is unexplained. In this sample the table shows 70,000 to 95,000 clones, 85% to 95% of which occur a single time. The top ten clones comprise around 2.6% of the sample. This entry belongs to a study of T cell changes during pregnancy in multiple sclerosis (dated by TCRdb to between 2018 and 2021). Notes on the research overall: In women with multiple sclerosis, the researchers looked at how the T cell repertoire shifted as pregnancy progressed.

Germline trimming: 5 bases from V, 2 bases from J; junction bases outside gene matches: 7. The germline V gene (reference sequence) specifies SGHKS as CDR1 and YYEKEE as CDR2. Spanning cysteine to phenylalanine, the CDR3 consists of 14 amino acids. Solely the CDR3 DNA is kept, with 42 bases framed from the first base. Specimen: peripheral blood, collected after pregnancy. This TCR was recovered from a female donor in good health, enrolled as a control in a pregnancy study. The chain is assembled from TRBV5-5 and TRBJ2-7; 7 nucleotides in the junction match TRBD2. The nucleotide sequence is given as TGTGCCAGCAGTTACCTAGCGGATACCTACGAGCAGTACTTC. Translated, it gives CASSYLADTYEQYF. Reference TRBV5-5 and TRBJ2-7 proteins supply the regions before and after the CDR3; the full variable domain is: DAGVTQSPTHLIKTRGQQVTLRCSPISGHKSVSWYQQVLGQGPQFIFQYYEKEERGRGNFPDRFSARQFPNYSSELNVNALLLGDSALYLCASSYLADTYEQYFGPGTRLTVT.